This T cell receptor (beta chain) came from a study of cytomegalovirus exposure and HLA in healthy donors. The V and J ends lost 4 bases and 5 bases, in that order; junction bases with no gene match: 7. The CDR3 has 15 amino acids. CDR1 and CDR2 from the germline V gene are MGHDK and SYGVNS. Regarding donors, all were healthy bone marrow donors. Study-level results: Among TCR beta chains, those listed as cytomegalovirus-associated numbered under 200. Among the most significant clusters, several appeared linked to common viral pathogens in a later analysis.

The PCR used 60 Vbeta and 13 Jbeta primers. Generated by immunoSEQ multiplex PCR, the TCRdb table keeps only in-frame clones and is missing some. The data show 220,000 or so clones, approximately 78% seen once. Only one count was recorded for this clone. What it recognizes is unknown. The source material was PBMCs. V gene TRBV25-1 combines with J gene TRBJ2-3; TRBD2 matches 9 bases. The TCR comes from a male donor in good health and CMV-seronegative. The CDR3, as DNA: TGTGCCAGCAGTGGTGAGCGGGAGGCCGGAGATACGCAGTATTTT. Residues: CASSGEREAGDTQYF.